Below are 26 T cell receptor beta chains sequenced from a single sample in a study of blood T cell repertoires in COVID-19. Sequencing used immunoSEQ multiplex PCR; TCRdb keeps in-frame clones, though not all of them. This table holds fewer than 200,000 clones, 75% to 90% found once. The sample taken for sequencing was peripheral blood. All receptors come from an older woman with acute or convalescent COVID-19.

CDR3 amino acids: CASSRQGYGYTF. CDR3 nucleotides: TGTGCCAGCAGTAGACAGGGCTATGGCTACACCTTC. The V call is TRBV28, the J call TRBJ1-2; TRBD1 agrees at 7 bases. J lost 4 bases, V lost 5 bases, and 1 base had no gene match. This CDR3 is 12 amino acids long. Germline V gives CDR1 MDHEN, CDR2 SYDVKM.

The chain carries TRBV5-1 and TRBJ2-7; no definite D call. CDR1 and CDR2 from the germline V gene are SGHRS and YFSETQ. V was trimmed by 0 bases and J by 3 bases, leaving 10 bases between them. This CDR3 contains 14 residues. The CDR3, as DNA: TGCGCCAGCAGCTTGGGTCGGCGGAGCTACGAGCAGTACTTC. This translates into CASSLGRRSYEQYF.

The rearrangement joins TRBV28 to TRBJ2-5, with D possibly being TRBD1 (6 bases). CDR1 and CDR2 from the germline V gene are MDHEN and SYDVKM. V was clipped by 6 bases and J by 2 bases, with 13 bases between them. The CDR3 sequence is 14 residues long. In DNA form, the CDR3 reads TGTGCCAGCAGCAGGGGTATATGGCAAGAGACCCAGTACTTC. This codes for CASSRGIWQETQYF.

In this sample, this clone turned up once. The CDR3 protein is CASSTLQGTEAFF. Written as DNA, the CDR3 is TGTGCCAGCAGCACACTACAGGGTACTGAAGCTTTCTTT. The chain carries TRBV9 and TRBJ1-1; D possibly corresponds to TRBD1 (6 bases). This CDR3 contains 13 residues. V was shortened by 4 bases and J by 5 bases, with 12 bases between the two germline ends. CDR1 and CDR2 (germline): SGDLS, YYNGEE.

This chain uses TRBV19 with TRBJ2-1; 8 nucleotides agree with TRBD2. CDR1 LNHDA and CDR2 SQIVND come from the germline V gene (reference sequence). The V and J ends lost 4 bases and 7 bases, in that order; junction bases with no gene match: 9. CDR3 length: 15 residues. The CDR3 nucleotides read TGTGCCAGTAGTACCACCAGCGGGAGTAGGAATGAGCAGTTCTTC. Translated: CASSTTSGSRNEQFF.

The chain uses TRBV5-3 and TRBJ1-3; TRBD1 is a possible D gene (5 bases). TRBV5-3 is filed as an ORF, its function uncertain. The CDR3 runs to 19 residues. V gave up 4 bases and J gave up 7 bases, with 30 bases separating them. The CDR3 bases are TGTGCCAGAAGCCACCGAACCAACCCTGACAGCTCCCGGGGGAACACCATATATTTT. Translation gives CARSHRTNPDSSRGNTIYF.

The rearrangement links TRBV5-6 to TRBJ1-5; D is perhaps TRBD1 (5 bases). Germline V lookup: CDR1 SGHDT, CDR2 YYEEEE. The CDR3 extends over 15 amino acids. V was pared by 5 bases and J by 0 bases, with 12 bases between. The CDR3 reads CASSSGTYSNQPQHF. Written as DNA, the CDR3 is TGTGCCAGCAGTTCAGGGACTTATAGCAATCAGCCCCAGCATTTT.

The chain has TRBV5-1 and TRBJ1-1, with D possibly being TRBD1 (5 bases). The CDR3 loop spans 15 amino acids. The germline V and J ends were trimmed by 5 bases and 7 bases, with 21 bases remaining between them. Germline loops: CDR1 SGHRS, CDR2 YFSETQ. The CDR3 coding sequence is TGCGCCAGCAGGCGGAACGGAGGGGAGTATGGTGAAGCTTTCTTT. This codes for CASRRNGGEYGEAFF. The whole variable domain, remainder taken from reference TRBV5-1 and TRBJ1-1, is KAGVTQTPRYLIKTRGQQVTLSCSPISGHRSVSWYQQTPGQGLQFLFEYFSETQRNKGNFPGRFSGRQFSNSRSEMNVSTLELGDSALYLCASRRNGGEYGEAFFGQGTRLTVV.

The chain has TRBV15 and TRBJ2-2; no reliable D call. Looked up from germline, CDR1 is LNHNV and CDR2 is YYDKDF (reference sequence). V lost 0 bases and J 0 bases, leaving 5 bases between the germline ends. CDR3 length: 15 residues. The chain's CDR3 is CATSRDLSNTGELFF. DNA for the CDR3: TGTGCCACCAGCAGAGACCTATCGAACACCGGGGAGCTGTTTTTT.

This clone was observed a single time. This chain joins TRBV19 and TRBJ2-3, with D possibly TRBD1 on 6 matching bases. V shed 0 bases and J shed 6 bases, with 13 bases lying between them. This CDR3 is 15 amino acids long. CDR1 is LNHDA and CDR2 is SQIVND in the germline V gene (reference sequence). CDR3 residues: CASSIDPRRGDTQYF. The CDR3 DNA reads TGTGCCAGTAGTATAGACCCCCGTAGGGGGGATACGCAGTATTTT.

The CDR3 DNA follows: TGTGCCAGCAGCTTTGACAGGGGGAGAAATGAAAAACTGTTTTTT. Translated, it gives CASSFDRGRNEKLFF. The chain employs TRBV5-5 and TRBJ1-4; TRBD1 matches at 9 bases. The ends lost 2 bases at V and 5 bases at J; junction bases unmatched: 4. The CDR3 extends over 15 amino acids. CDR1 and CDR2 from the germline V gene are SGHKS and YYEKEE (reference sequence).

The V call is TRBV5-1, the J call TRBJ1-1, with 9 positions matching TRBD1. The CDR3 has 16 amino acids. V was pared by 0 bases and J by 1 base, with 4 bases of the junction left unmatched. The germline CDR1 and CDR2 sequences are SGHRS and YFSETQ. The CDR3 sequence is CASSLGGTGQNTEAFF. The CDR3 DNA follows: TGCGCCAGCAGCTTGGGCGGGACAGGGCAGAACACTGAAGCTTTCTTT.

This clone was counted a single time. The gene calls are TRBV11-1 and TRBJ2-7, with TRBD2 identical over 7 bases. V lost 0 bases, J lost 3 bases, and 8 bases stayed unmatched. From germline, CDR1 is SGHAT and CDR2 FQDESV (reference sequence). The CDR3 sequence is 16 residues long. In DNA form, the CDR3 reads TGTGCCAGCAGCTTAGCGTTCCGGGGGGATAACTACGAGCAGTACTTC. Amino acid sequence: CASSLAFRGDNYEQYF. Variable domain in full (rest from reference TRBV11-1 and TRBJ2-7): EAEVAQSPRYKITEKSQAVAFWCDPISGHATLYWYRQILGQGPELLVQFQDESVVDDSQLPKDRFSAERLKGVDSTLKIQPAELGDSAMYLCASSLAFRGDNYEQYFGPGTRLTVT.

This chain uses TRBV5-1 with TRBJ2-2; no clear D gene. CDR3 length equals 17 residues. Germline CDR1 reads SGHRS; CDR2 reads YFSETQ. V was pared by 3 bases and J by 3 bases, with 18 bases between. The CDR3: CASSYGRLSLDTGELFF. The CDR3 DNA reads as TGCGCCAGCAGCTACGGTAGACTTTCCTTAGACACCGGGGAGCTGTTTTTT.

This clone was detected only once. The chain joins TRBV7-2 to TRBJ2-2; 12 bases agree with TRBD2. The CDR3 has 15 residues. The V gene end was trimmed by 9 bases and the J gene end by 7 bases; junction bases not matched to a gene: 9. Germline loops: CDR1 SGHTA, CDR2 FQGNSA. The CDR3 is CASAPRGLAGGELFF. The DNA for the CDR3 is TGTGCCAGTGCCCCTCGGGGACTAGCGGGCGGGGAGCTGTTTTTT.

The chain couples TRBV19 to TRBJ1-2; 7 bases map to TRBD1. Germline CDR1 and CDR2: LNHDA and SQIVND (reference sequence). V lost 7 bases, J lost 7 bases, and 15 bases stayed unmatched. The CDR3 contains 15 residues. In nucleotides, the CDR3 is TGTGCCAGTAAACCCGACAGGGCCTTGGTTGGTGGCTACACCTTC. This sequence encodes CASKPDRALVGGYTF.

This rearrangement joins TRBV27 to TRBJ1-2; 12 bases fit TRBD1. The germline gives CDR1 MNHEY, CDR2 SMNVEV (reference sequence). CDR3 length: 16 amino acids. The trim removed 11 bases at V and 3 bases at J, leaving 13 bases unmatched. This chain's CDR3 is CASRGWGTGGDYGYTF. In DNA, the CDR3 is TGTGCCTCCAGGGGGTGGGGGACAGGGGGCGACTATGGCTACACCTTC.

There are a few counts of this clone. This chain connects TRBV11-3 to TRBJ1-2, with D possibly matching TRBD1 (5 bases). With 5 bases removed from V and 4 bases from J, the gap between germline ends came to 11 bases. CDR3 length equals 13 residues. Per the germline V gene, CDR1 is SGHNT and CDR2 is YENEEA. The CDR3 DNA follows: TGTGCCAGCAGCCCAGACAGCTTCTATGGCTACACCTTC. This translates into CASSPDSFYGYTF.

The rearrangement uses TRBV27 and TRBJ2-7, with 10 bases fitting TRBD1. This CDR3 comprises 15 residues. Germline V CDR1 and CDR2: MNHEY, SMNVEV (reference sequence). V shed 4 bases and J 0 bases; nucleotides not matched to a gene: 3. The CDR3 here is CASSSGQGFSYEQYF. In nucleotides, the CDR3 is TGTGCCAGCAGTTCGGGACAGGGGTTCTCCTACGAGCAGTACTTC.

The chain couples TRBV9 to TRBJ1-1; weak D call: TRBD1 (6 bases). In germline, CDR1 is SGDLS, CDR2 YYNGEE. Trimming took off 4 bases at V and 1 base at J, with 14 bases between the two ends. The length of the CDR3 is 15 residues. The CDR3 loop reads CASSLAPTGNTEAFF. The CDR3 region has the DNA TGTGCCAGCAGCCTTGCCCCGACAGGGAACACTGAAGCTTTCTTT. The whole variable domain, filled in from reference TRBV9 and TRBJ1-1, reads DSGVTQTPKHLITATGQRVTLRCSPRSGDLSVYWYQQSLDQGLQFLIQYYNGEERAKGNILERFSAQQFPDLHSELNLSSLELGDSALYFCASSLAPTGNTEAFFGQGTRLTVV.

This clone has more than one count but fewer than ten. This chain connects TRBV6-5 to TRBJ2-3; TRBD2 matches at 9 bases. The CDR3 is made up of 14 amino acids. Trimming took 2 bases from V and 9 from J; bases not matched to a gene: 6. Germline CDR1 is MNHEY and CDR2 is SVGAGI. The DNA for the CDR3 is TGTGCCAGCAGTTACGGGGGCGGGAGGGACACGCAGTATTTT. Translating gives CASSYGGGRDTQYF.

The chain is built from TRBV2 and TRBJ2-1; 7 positions agree with TRBD2. J was trimmed by 9 bases and V by 6 bases; bases with no gene match: 8. CDR1 and CDR2 from the germline V gene are SNHLY and FYNNEI. The CDR3 totals 13 residues. The CDR3 DNA sequence: TGTGCCAGCAGGGCGGGAGTGGGGGGTGAGCAGTTCTTC. It yields the protein CASRAGVGGEQFF.

V is TRBV6-5 and J is TRBJ1-3; a weak D match, TRBD1 (6 bases). Trimming took off 5 bases at V and 2 bases at J, with 13 bases between the two ends. This CDR3 has 15 amino acids. The germline V gene encodes CDR1 MNHEY and CDR2 SVGAGI. CDR3 sequence: CASSRVGTTGNTIYF. The CDR3 region has the DNA TGTGCCAGCAGTCGGGTGGGGACAACTGGAAACACCATATATTTT.

The V gene is TRBV28, the J gene TRBJ2-7; TRBD2 might be the D (6 bases). Trimming stripped 2 bases from V and 2 bases from J, with 16 bases between. The germline V gene has CDR1 MDHEN and CDR2 SYDVKM. The CDR3 loop spans 16 amino acids. CDR3 protein: CASSLIAVPKAYEQYF. CDR3 bases: TGTGCCAGCAGTTTAATAGCGGTCCCTAAGGCCTACGAGCAGTACTTC.

The chain carries TRBV11-3 and TRBJ1-1, with 8 bases matching TRBD1. The CDR3 loop spans 14 amino acids. V trimming: 1 base; J trimming: 6 bases; junction bases outside the gene matches: 4. CDR1 SGHNT and CDR2 YENEEA come from the germline V gene. The CDR3 bases are TGTGCCAGCAGCTTAGGCAGGGGGCTCTCTGAAGCTTTCTTT. As protein: CASSLGRGLSEAFF.

The V gene is TRBV11-2, the J gene TRBJ1-5; no clear D gene. The CDR3 contains 15 residues. Germline loops: CDR1 SGHAT, CDR2 FQNNGV. Trimming left V 1 base short and J 7 bases short, with 14 bases between. CDR3 coding DNA: TGTGCCAGCAGCTTAGGAGGGAGACGTAACCAGCCCCAGCATTTT. This codes for CASSLGGRRNQPQHF.